This T cell receptor (beta chain) was observed in a study of CD8 T cells in Susac syndrome. Study-wide findings and caveats: It was acknowledged in the study that the number of individuals who were included in its TCR sequencing and HLA analysis was relatively small.

Per germline, CDR1 SQVTM and CDR2 ANQGSEA. After removal of 0 bases from V and 4 bases from J, the junction contained 14 bases not matched to a gene. The CDR3 totals 17 residues. Sequencing of TCR beta was performed on blood CD8+ and CD4+ T cells. RNA, at roughly 0.5 to 1 ug, was reverse transcribed with random hexamers. Amplification of TCR beta CDR3 was carried out by immunoSEQ multiplex PCR, which covered 54 Vbeta and 13 Jbeta segments. One entry per CDR3 protein results from TCRdb running MiXCR on the immunoSEQ multiplex PCR reads. Here the sample spans 150,000 to 180,000 distinct CDR3 sequences, about 94% being singletons. This clonotype was observed a single time. Its target is unknown.

The chain joins TRBV29-1 to TRBJ1-2, with 7 bases aligning to TRBD1. Material for sequencing was CD8+ T cells from PBMCs. The sequence came from a human donor with multiple sclerosis. The DNA of the CDR3 is TGCAGCGTTGAAGATCCGACAGGGCCGAGGATCTCCTATGGCTACACCTTC. This encodes CSVEDPTGPRISYGYTF.